This TCR beta chain was captured in a study of blood T cell repertoires in COVID-19. The CDR3 has 13 amino acids. Germline V CDR1 and CDR2: SGHTA, FQGNSA. The germline V and J ends were trimmed by 0 bases and 6 bases, with 7 bases remaining between them. The protocol was immunoSEQ multiplex PCR, while the TCRdb copy is restricted to in-frame clones and leaves out a portion. The top ten hold around 2.7% of the sample, which has 150,000 to 200,000 clones, approximately 85% seen once. The chain is built from TRBV7-2 and TRBJ2-3; possible D gene TRBD2, 6 bases. The receptor's source is a woman aged 80 or over with COVID-19, enrolled during active disease. The sample taken for sequencing was peripheral blood. The CDR3 coding sequence is TGTGCCAGCAGCTTAGCGGGGAGGGATACGCAGTATTTT. It yields the protein CASSLAGRDTQYF.